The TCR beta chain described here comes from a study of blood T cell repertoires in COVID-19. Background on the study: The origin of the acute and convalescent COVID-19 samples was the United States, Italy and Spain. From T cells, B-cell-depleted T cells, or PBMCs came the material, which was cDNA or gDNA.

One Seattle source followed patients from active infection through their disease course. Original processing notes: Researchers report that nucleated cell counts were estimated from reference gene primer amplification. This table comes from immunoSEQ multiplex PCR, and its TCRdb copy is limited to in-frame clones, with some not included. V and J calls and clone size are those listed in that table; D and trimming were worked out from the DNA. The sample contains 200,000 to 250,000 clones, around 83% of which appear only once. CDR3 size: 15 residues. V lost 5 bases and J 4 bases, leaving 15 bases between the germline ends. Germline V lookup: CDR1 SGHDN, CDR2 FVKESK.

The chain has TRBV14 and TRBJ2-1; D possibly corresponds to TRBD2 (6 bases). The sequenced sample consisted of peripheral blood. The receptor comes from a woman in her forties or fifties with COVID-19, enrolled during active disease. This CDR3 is CASSMEGGIYNEQFF. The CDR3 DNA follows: TGTGCCAGCAGCATGGAGGGCGGGATTTACAATGAGCAGTTCTTC.